These 2 T cell receptor beta chains were sequenced from one sample in a study of cytomegalovirus exposure and HLA in healthy donors (TCRdb year 2017). The method was the immunoSEQ multiplex PCR assay. For the multiplex PCR, a mixture combining 60 forward primers for TCR Vbeta segments and 13 reverse primers for TCR Jbeta segments was used. TCRdb mirrors the immuneACCESS table, restricted to in-frame sequences. Some clones are absent from its copies; in checked studies, under half trace to an unresolved V gene, and the reason for the others is unknown. The sample table records around 160,000 clones; roughly 85% of these occur just once. The ten largest clones add up to over 12% of the sample. Sequenced: PBMCs. These receptors originate from a man aged 50-59 years in good health and CMV-seropositive.

With respect to this clone: Other nucleotide sequences from this sample produce the same CDR3. V is TRBV18 and J is TRBJ1-2, with D possibly being TRBD1 (6 bases). Germline V gene lookup returns CDR1 KGHSH and CDR2 LQKENI. The CDR3 sequence is 13 residues long. Trimming left V 3 bases short and J 8 bases short, with 13 bases between. CDR3 sequence: CASSPGQGSGYTF. CDR3 nucleotides: TGTGCCAGCTCACCGGGGCAGGGGTCCGGCTACACCTTC.

This rearrangement joins TRBV7-2 to TRBJ1-3, with 8 bases that match TRBD1. This CDR3 contains 14 residues. CDR1 and CDR2 from the germline V gene are SGHTA and FQGNSA. V shed 5 bases, J shed 7 bases, and the junction held 7 bases outside the gene matches. The CDR3 DNA is TGTGCCAGCAGCCCAGGGGGCCTAAGGAACACCATATATTTT. This translates into CASSPGGLRNTIYF.